A selection of T cell receptor beta chains follows, all from one sample in a study of Ad26.COV2.S vaccination and SARS-CoV-2 variants. The protocol was immunoSEQ multiplex PCR, while the TCRdb copy is restricted to in-frame clones and leaves out a portion. The table records fewer than 500,000 clones, around nine tenths of them present only once. Here the sequenced sample was peripheral blood, taken in a trial of Ad26.COV2.S vaccine versus placebo. The receptors come from a person between 18 and 65 years old who received the Ad26.COV2.S COVID-19 vaccine or a placebo. CDR3s include the opening cysteine and the closing phenylalanine or tryptophan. The D gene is left open where the match is weak. The listing skips clone size in some rows; elsewhere it reads once, few, many or a size class.

CDR3 length | J gene | clone size | V gene | D gene | CDR3 DNA | CDR3 protein
14 | TRBJ1-1 | few | TRBV2 | NA | TGTGCCAGCAGTGATATGGTAATAAACACTGAAGCTTTCTTT | CASSDMVINTEAFF
14 | TRBJ2-2 | NA | TRBV29-1 | NA | TGCAGCGTCGAGTACCCAGGGAAGGGCGGGGAGCTGTTTTTT | CSVEYPGKGGELFF
16 | TRBJ2-2 | NA | TRBV19 | NA | TGTGCCAGTAGTATTCGGCAGGGGGAGGAAACCGGGGAGCTGTTTTTT | CASSIRQGEETGELFF
15 | TRBJ2-3 | NA | TRBV5-8 | TRBD1 | TGTGCCAGCAGCTTGGGGGCAGGGGGCGTGGATACGCAGTATTTT | CASSLGAGGVDTQYF
15 | TRBJ1-2 | NA | TRBV19 | TRBD1 | TGTGCCAGTAGTATAAGCCACAGGGGCTCTTATGGCTACACCTTC | CASSISHRGSYGYTF
13 | TRBJ1-2 | NA | TRBV6-6 | TRBD1 | TGTGCCAGCAGTTTGGGACAGAACTATGGCTACACCTTC | CASSLGQNYGYTF
16 | TRBJ2-7 | NA | TRBV19 | TRBD2 | TGTGCCAGTAGCATTTCCATTAGCGGGAACTCCTACGAGCAGTACTTC | CASSISISGNSYEQYF
15 | TRBJ1-5 | NA | TRBV28 | NA | TGTGCCAGCAGTATAGGGACAACCAGCAATCAGCCCCAGCATTTT | CASSIGTTSNQPQHF
14 | TRBJ1-2 | NA | TRBV19 | NA | TGTGCCAGTAGTATTCAGGCAGAAGCCTATGGCTACACCTTC | CASSIQAEAYGYTF
14 | TRBJ2-5 | NA | TRBV7-9 | TRBD2 | TGTGCCACCGCCGAGACTAGCGGCCAAGAGACCCAGTACTTC | CATAETSGQETQYF
15 | TRBJ1-1 | NA | TRBV27 | NA | TGTGCCAGCAGGTGGCAGGCCATCGGGAACACTGAAGCTTTCTTT | CASRWQAIGNTEAFF
15 | TRBJ2-5 | NA | TRBV15 | TRBD2 | TGTGCCACCAGCAGAGAGAGACTAGCGGTGGAGACCCAGTACTTC | CATSRERLAVETQYF
15 | TRBJ1-1 | NA | TRBV5-8 | TRBD1 | TGTGCCAGCAGCACTCGGACAGGGCGAGCCACTGAAGCTTTCTTT | CASSTRTGRATEAFF
13 | TRBJ2-3 | NA | TRBV29-1 | TRBD2 | TGCAGCTCTGAGCGGGGGTCATCAGATACGCAGTATTTT | CSSERGSSDTQYF
11 | TRBJ2-7 | few | TRBV6-5 | NA | TGTGCCAGCAACCAAGGCTACGAGCAGTACTTC | CASNQGYEQYF
15 | TRBJ2-7 | few | TRBV7-2 | TRBD2 | TGTGCCAGCAGCCCGGGACTAACTCTTACCTACGAGCAGTACTTC | CASSPGLTLTYEQYF
14 | TRBJ2-2 | NA | TRBV27 | NA | TGTGCCAGCAGTTTATCAGGGCGGCTCGGGGAGCTGTTTTTT | CASSLSGRLGELFF
16 | TRBJ2-2 | NA | TRBV21-1 | NA | TGTGCCAGCAGCGAAAACAGGGGGCTAAACACCGGGGAGCTGTTTTTT | CASSENRGLNTGELFF
18 | TRBJ2-5 | NA | TRBV19 | TRBD2 | TGTGCCAGTAGTATAGCGGGAGGGCCCGTCTCTCCCCAAGGGACCCAGTACTTC | CASSIAGGPVSPQGTQYF
13 | TRBJ2-5 | NA | TRBV7-8 | NA | TGTGCCAGCAGCTTAGACGGACAAGAGACCCAGTACTTC | CASSLDGQETQYF
13 | TRBJ1-2 | once | TRBV28 | NA | TGTGCCAGCAGTTTTACCCTCCCAGCGGGCTACACCTTC | CASSFTLPAGYTF
13 | TRBJ2-2 | NA | TRBV6-2/TRBV6-3 | NA | TGTGCCAGCAGTTCCGGGGAAACCGGGGAGCTGTTTTTT | CASSSGETGELFF
13 | TRBJ2-2 | NA | TRBV7-9 | TRBD1 | TGTGCCAGGGAGGACAGGGAAACCGGGGAGCTGTTTTTT | CAREDRETGELFF
15 | TRBJ2-1 | NA | TRBV11-2 | NA | TGTGCCAGCAGCTCCGAGGACGCGCAGTACAATGAGCAGTTCTTC | CASSSEDAQYNEQFF
15 | TRBJ2-7 | NA | TRBV27 | TRBD2 | TGTGCCAGCAGTTTATCAGCGGGGAGGATCCACGAGCAGTACTTC | CASSLSAGRIHEQYF
13 | TRBJ1-2 | NA | TRBV6-5 | TRBD1 | TGTGCCAGCAGTCAACACAGGGGCTATGGCTACACCTTC | CASSQHRGYGYTF
14 | TRBJ2-2 | NA | TRBV5-1 | NA | TGCGCCAGCAGCTTTGGCCTGAACACCGGGGAGCTGTTTTTT | CASSFGLNTGELFF
14 | TRBJ1-2 | NA | TRBV11-2 | TRBD1 | TGTGCCAGCAGCCAGGGGGCAGCGAACTATGGCTACACCTTC | CASSQGAANYGYTF
11 | TRBJ2-5 | NA | TRBV7-8 | NA | TGTGCCAGCAGCTTAGAGAGCAGCCAGTACTTC | CASSLESSQYF
14 | TRBJ2-7 | NA | TRBV6-5 | NA | TGTGCCAGCTCCCCGGGTCCCCGCGGGTACGAGCAGTACTTC | CASSPGPRGYEQYF
16 | TRBJ2-1 | once | TRBV7-2 | NA | TGTGCCAGCAGCTTAGAGGGCCCGAGCTCCTACAATGAGCAGTTCTTC | CASSLEGPSSYNEQFF
16 | TRBJ1-6 | NA | TRBV6-5 | NA | TGTGCCAGCAGTTACTGGGGATATGAGAATAATTCACCCCTCCACTTT | CASSYWGYENNSPLHF
17 | TRBJ2-1 | NA | TRBV28 | TRBD2 | TGTGCCAGCAGTTCCCGACTAGCCCTATTGATTAGCGATGAGCAGTTCTTC | CASSSRLALLISDEQFF
13 | TRBJ2-7 | NA | TRBV10-3 | NA | TGTGCCATCAGTGAGTCGGAATCCTACGAGCAGTACTTC | CAISESESYEQYF
15 | TRBJ2-1 | NA | TRBV14 | NA | TGTGCCAGCAGCCCAGGGTTTGCGACCTACAATGAGCAGTTCTTC | CASSPGFATYNEQFF
14 | TRBJ2-7 | once | TRBV11-1 | TRBD1 | TGTGCCAGCAGCACGCAGGGGGCTCAGTACGAGCAGTACTTC | CASSTQGAQYEQYF
13 | TRBJ1-1 | NA | TRBV9 | NA | TGTGCCAGCAGCGTAGGGGGAAGCACTGAAGCTTTCTTT | CASSVGGSTEAFF
14 | TRBJ1-2 | NA | TRBV19 | TRBD1 | TGTGCCAGTAGGACAGGACAGGGGGCGCGAGGCTACACCTTC | CASRTGQGARGYTF
14 | TRBJ2-5 | NA | TRBV6-1 | TRBD1 | TGTGCCAGCAGTTCCTGGACAGGGGGGGAGACCCAGTACTTC | CASSSWTGGETQYF
14 | TRBJ1-5 | once | TRBV27 | NA | TGTGCCAGCAGGGCCAGCTTTGGGAATCAGGCCCAGCATTTT | CASRASFGNQAQHF
12 | TRBJ2-7 | NA | TRBV7-2 | NA | TGTGCCAGCAGCTTATTTGGGTTCGAGCAGTACTTC | CASSLFGFEQYF
15 | TRBJ1-6 | NA | TRBV14 | NA | TGTGCCAGCAGCCAAGATTTCTCCTATAATTCACCCCTCCACTTT | CASSQDFSYNSPLHF
15 | TRBJ2-1 | NA | TRBV3-1/TRBV3-2 | TRBD2 | TGTGCCAGCAGCCTGGGACTAGCGGGGTTCGGGGAGCAGTTCTTC | CASSLGLAGFGEQFF
14 | TRBJ2-1 | once | TRBV11-2 | NA | TGTGCCAGCAGCTTAGATCTAACGGCCGAGGGGCAGTTCTTC | CASSLDLTAEGQFF
15 | TRBJ1-1 | NA | TRBV2 | NA | TGTGCCAGCAGTGAAGGGCAGGGACCTAACACTGAAGCTTTCTTT | CASSEGQGPNTEAFF
13 | TRBJ2-1 | NA | TRBV6-5 | TRBD1 | TGTGCCAGCCGGCAGGGGGTATCAAATGAGCAGTTCTTC | CASRQGVSNEQFF
13 | TRBJ1-2 | NA | TRBV9 | TRBD1 | TGTGCCAGCAGCGTAGATCGGACAGGTGGCTACACCTTC | CASSVDRTGGYTF
11 | TRBJ1-5 | NA | TRBV20-1 | NA | TGCAGTGCCGCAGGCAATCAGCCCCAGCATTTT | CSAAGNQPQHF
12 | TRBJ2-3 | NA | TRBV2 | NA | TGTGCCAGCGGTATGGTTCCAGATACGCAGTATTTT | CASGMVPDTQYF
16 | TRBJ1-2 | NA | TRBV6-2/TRBV6-3 | TRBD1 | TGTGCCAGCAGTTACTCTACGACAGGGGAATCCTATGGCTACACCTTC | CASSYSTTGESYGYTF
14 | TRBJ2-7 | NA | TRBV19 | TRBD2 | TGTGCCAGTAGTCAGGCTAGCGGGAGCTACGAGCAGTACTTC | CASSQASGSYEQYF
13 | TRBJ2-7 | NA | TRBV29-1 | NA | TGCAGCGTTGAAAAAACGGGTTGGGGCGAGCAGTACTTC | CSVEKTGWGEQYF
14 | TRBJ2-3 | NA | TRBV10-2 | NA | TGCGCCAGCAGGGTTGCGGGATCTATGGATACGCAGTATTTT | CASRVAGSMDTQYF
16 | TRBJ1-3 | NA | TRBV4-2 | NA | TGTGCCAGCAGCCCCCTGGTCGAGGGGACTGGAAACACCATATATTTT | CASSPLVEGTGNTIYF
15 | TRBJ2-1 | NA | TRBV6-5 | NA | TGTGCCAGCAGTTTTATGGCTAGCGAGGTCAATGAGCAGTTCTTC | CASSFMASEVNEQFF
15 | TRBJ2-3 | NA | TRBV11-3 | NA | TGTGCCAGCAGCTCTGACAGCTCTAGCACAGATACGCAGTATTTT | CASSSDSSSTDTQYF
14 | TRBJ2-1 | once | TRBV11-2 | NA | TGTGCCAGCAGCTTATTTCCAACAGGTATTGAGCAGTTCTTC | CASSLFPTGIEQFF